Shown below are 4 T cell receptor beta chains from a single sample sequenced in a study of blood T cell repertoires in COVID-19 (dated by TCRdb to about 2020). The protocol used for the library was the immunoSEQ multiplex PCR assay. The clones in this table, taken by TCRdb from immuneACCESS, are in-frame only. Not every clone is retained; where verified, under half of the shortfall comes from an unresolved V gene, and the cause of the rest is unknown. In this sample the table shows about 150,000 clones, more than 70% of which occur a single time. About 5% of the sample belongs to the ten largest clones. The sample consisted of peripheral blood. Receptors originate from a woman aged 50 to 60 with acute or convalescent COVID-19.

This clone occurred once. The rearrangement uses TRBV13 and TRBJ1-1, with 10 bases aligning to TRBD1. The CDR3 has 16 amino acids. V trimming: 0 bases; J trimming: 0 bases; junction bases outside the gene matches: 1. Per the germline V gene, CDR1 is PRHDT and CDR2 is FYEKMQ (reference sequence). The CDR3 DNA is TGTGCCAGCAGCTTAGGGGGACAGGGGATGAACACTGAAGCTTTCTTT. This gives the protein CASSLGGQGMNTEAFF. Combining the CDR3 with reference TRBV13 and TRBJ1-1 gives the whole variable domain AAGVIQSPRHLIKEKRETATLKCYPIPRHDTVYWYQQGPGQDPQFLISFYEKMQSDKGSIPDRFSAQQFSDYHSELNMSSLELGDSALYFCASSLGGQGMNTEAFFGQGTRLTVV.

The chain recombines TRBV7-8 with TRBJ2-5; tentative D call: TRBD2 (6 bases). V dropped 5 bases and J dropped 2 bases, with 15 bases sitting between them. The CDR3 is made up of 15 amino acids. Per germline, CDR1 SGHVS and CDR2 FQNEAQ. CDR3 loop: CASSPQMGTQETQYF. The CDR3 bases are TGTGCCAGCAGCCCGCAAATGGGGACTCAAGAGACCCAGTACTTC.

The chain has TRBV7-6 and TRBJ2-7; TRBD2 matches at 14 bases. This CDR3 has 16 residues. Germline-derived CDR1 and CDR2 are SGHVS and FNYEAQ. V dropped 0 bases and J dropped 6; count of bases not matched to a gene: 4. The CDR3 loop reads CASSLATSGGAAEQYF. CDR3 DNA sequence: TGTGCCAGCAGCTTAGCGACTAGCGGGGGGGCTGCCGAGCAGTACTTC.

The CDR3: CASSLGGGGWEQYF. CDR3 sequence (DNA): TGCGCCAGCAGCTTGGGTGGCGGTGGATGGGAGCAGTACTTC. The chain combines TRBV5-1 with TRBJ2-7; D unresolved. The length of the CDR3 is 14 residues. Germline CDR1 is SGHRS and CDR2 is YFSETQ. With 0 bases removed from V and 7 bases from J, the gap between germline ends came to 14 bases.